Each of the 18 T cell receptor beta chains below was sequenced from the same sample in a study of glioma-infiltrating T cells after dendritic cell vaccination. Specified time point: after dendritic cell vaccination, including at tumor progression/relapse. Assay: immunoSEQ multiplex PCR; the TCRdb copy retains only in-frame clones and omits some. The sample lists 90,000 or so clones; about 81% were seen once. The material sequenced was blood, taken after dendritic cell vaccination. The origin of the receptors is a human donor with glioblastoma.

V usage is TRBV2 and J usage is TRBJ1-5, with 10 bases that match TRBD1. The CDR3 length is 15 residues. J was trimmed by 1 base and V by 3 bases; bases with no gene match: 0. CDR1 and CDR2 (germline): SNHLY, FYNNEI. The CDR3 DNA reads as TGTGCCAGCAGTGAGGACAGGGGGAGCAATCAGCCCCAGCATTTT. It yields the protein CASSEDRGSNQPQHF.

This clone was picked up a small number of times. The rearrangement joins TRBV2 to TRBJ2-7; maybe TRBD1 (5 bases). V lost 6 bases and J lost 3, with 6 bases in between. The CDR3 spans 11 residues. The germline gives CDR1 SNHLY, CDR2 FYNNEI. The CDR3 DNA reads TGTGCCAGCAGGGGGCTCTACGAGCAGTACTTC. Amino acids: CASRGLYEQYF.

The chain has TRBV27 and TRBJ1-1; maybe TRBD1 (5 bases). From germline, CDR1 is MNHEY and CDR2 SMNVEV (reference sequence). The V gene lost 6 bases and the J gene lost 2 bases, with 13 bases spanning the gap. CDR3 length: 14 amino acids. The CDR3 here is CASSHGGSNTEAFF. DNA for the CDR3: TGTGCCAGCAGCCACGGGGGAAGCAACACTGAAGCTTTCTTT.

The gene calls are TRBV6-1 and TRBJ2-3; no reliable D call. V was shortened by 2 bases and J by 0 bases, with 12 bases between the two germline ends. In germline, CDR1 is MNHNS, CDR2 SASEGT. The CDR3 sequence is 16 residues long. This CDR3 is CASSERLGLSTDTQYF. The CDR3 coding sequence is TGTGCCAGCAGTGAACGACTGGGTTTAAGCACAGATACGCAGTATTTT.

Points on this clone: This specimen includes other DNA sequences encoding the same CDR3. The V call is TRBV19, the J call TRBJ1-5; TRBD1 might be the D (6 bases). The V and J ends lost 1 base and 4 bases respectively, with 8 bases between them. The CDR3 sequence is 14 residues long. CDR1 LNHDA and CDR2 SQIVND come from the germline V gene (reference sequence). The CDR3 region has the DNA TGTGCCAGTAGTATAGTGAGGGGGAATCAGCCCCAGCATTTT. It translates to CASSIVRGNQPQHF.

The chain recombines TRBV5-4 with TRBJ1-1, with D tentatively TRBD1 (6 bases). Trimming took off 5 bases at V and 1 base at J, with 15 bases between the two ends. The CDR3 length is 15 residues. Germline V gene data show CDR1 as SGHNT and CDR2 as YYREEE (reference sequence). The CDR3 sequence: CASSQVLGGNTEAFF. For the CDR3, the DNA is TGTGCCAGCAGTCAAGTTTTAGGGGGGAACACTGAAGCTTTCTTT.

This clone was seen a few times. The rearrangement joins TRBV25-1 to TRBJ2-3, with 12 bases aligning to TRBD2. Germline-derived CDR1 and CDR2 are MGHDK and SYGVNS. The V and J ends lost 1 base and 2 bases, in that order; junction bases with no gene match: 7. The CDR3 length is 18 residues. CDR3 sequence: CASSEWEGLAGLTDTQYF. In DNA form, the CDR3 reads TGTGCCAGCAGTGAATGGGAGGGACTAGCGGGCCTCACAGATACGCAGTATTTT. The full variable domain, in which reference TRBV25-1 and TRBJ2-3 provide the parts outside the CDR3, is EADIYQTPRYLVIGTGKKITLECSQTMGHDKMYWYQQDPGMELHLIHYSYGVNSTEKGDLSSESTVSRIRTEHFPLTLESARPSHTSQYLCASSEWEGLAGLTDTQYFGPGTRLTVL.

The genes are TRBV5-8 and TRBJ2-1, with D possibly being TRBD2 (6 bases). V lost 1 base to trimming and J lost 4 bases, with 12 bases between them. CDR1 and CDR2 (germline): SGHTS, YDEGEE. The CDR3 consists of 15 residues. CDR3 in DNA: TGTGCCAGCAGCTTGTCCGGGGCGGGATACAATGAGCAGTTCTTC. Translation: CASSLSGAGYNEQFF.

Comments on this clone: Other DNA sequences in this sample translate to the same CDR3. The chain is built from TRBV18 and TRBJ1-4; 9 bases are shared with TRBD1. CDR3 length equals 15 residues. Germline assignment: CDR1 KGHSH and CDR2 LQKENI. Trimming took 4 bases from V and 6 from J; bases not matched to a gene: 6. The CDR3 sequence: CASSRFTGGDEKLFF. In DNA form, the CDR3 reads TGTGCCAGCTCACGTTTCACAGGGGGCGATGAAAAACTGTTTTTT.

The J gene is TRBJ1-6, the V gene TRBV7-9; D may be TRBD1 (6 bases). Germline CDR1 reads SEHNR; CDR2 reads FQNEAQ (reference sequence). V lost 2 bases to trimming and J lost 9 bases, with 20 bases between them. The length of the CDR3 is 17 residues. CDR3 in amino acids: CASSLTPQGILRSPLHF. DNA for the CDR3: TGTGCCAGCAGCTTAACTCCGCAGGGGATATTGCGTTCACCCCTCCACTTT.

The V call is TRBV6-6, the J call TRBJ2-7; maybe TRBD2 (5 bases). The V gene's germline CDR1 is MNHNY and CDR2 SVGAGI (reference sequence). Trimming cost V 6 bases and J 0 bases, with 12 bases left between them. The CDR3 spans 14 residues. In DNA form, the CDR3 reads TGTGCCAGCAGACTTCAAGCGGACTCCTACGAGCAGTACGTC. Amino acid sequence: CASRLQADSYEQYV.

This clone showed up just a few times. This rearrangement joins TRBV29-1 to TRBJ2-7; perhaps TRBD2 as D (5 bases). The CDR3 loop spans 13 amino acids. Per the germline V gene, CDR1 is SQVTM and CDR2 is ANQGSEA. Here the CDR3 DNA reads TGCACCATGAAAACCTCCCCGTCGGGAGAGCAGTACGTC. Translating gives CTMKTSPSGEQYV.

The V call is TRBV11-3, the J call TRBJ2-1; no clear D gene. The CDR3 is 12 amino acids. Looked up from germline, CDR1 is SGHNT and CDR2 is YENEEA. V lost 2 bases, J lost 6 bases, and 5 bases lay in between. CDR3 in amino acids: CASSLRFNEQFF. DNA of the CDR3: TGTGCCAGCAGCTTACGGTTCAATGAGCAGTTCTTC.

The chain recombines TRBV20-1 with TRBJ2-3, with D hard to call. Germline V gene lookup returns CDR1 DFQATT and CDR2 SNEGSKA (reference sequence). The CDR3 extends over 10 amino acids. V lost 3 bases, J lost 10 bases, and 8 bases lay in between. The CDR3 DNA follows: TGCAGTGCTAGTCACCCAGCGCAGTATTTT. Translating gives CSASHPAQYF.

CDR3 sequence: CAISESHERQGGYGYTF. CDR3 bases: TGTGCCATCAGTGAGTCCCACGAAAGACAGGGAGGCTATGGCTACACCTTC. The rearrangement links TRBV10-3 to TRBJ1-2; 7 nucleotides match TRBD1. Germline values: CDR1 ENHRY, CDR2 SYGVKD. The CDR3 has 17 amino acids. With 0 bases clipped from V and 4 bases from J, the junction kept 11 bases outside the gene matches.

V usage is TRBV5-1 and J usage is TRBJ2-5; 8 bases agree with TRBD1. There are 15 residues in the CDR3. The V gene's germline CDR1 is SGHRS and CDR2 YFSETQ. The V gene end was trimmed by 4 bases and the J gene end by 4 bases; junction bases not matched to a gene: 9. CDR3 amino acids: CASSPPDRVGETQYF. DNA for the CDR3: TGCGCCAGCAGCCCACCGGACAGGGTGGGAGAGACCCAGTACTTC.

This clone has a single count. The V call is TRBV19, the J call TRBJ2-5, with D possibly TRBD2 on 6 matching bases. The V gene lost 5 bases and the J gene lost 0 bases, with 19 bases spanning the gap. The CDR3 sequence is 17 residues long. CDR1 and CDR2 from the germline V gene are LNHDA and SQIVND (reference sequence). CDR3 in amino acids: CASSAIFGRDYQETQYF. The CDR3 DNA reads TGTGCCAGTAGTGCAATATTTGGGCGGGACTACCAAGAGACCCAGTACTTC.

This sequence joins TRBV11-2 and TRBJ2-7; D uncertain. Germline V gene data show CDR1 as SGHAT and CDR2 as FQNNGV. Between the trimmed V and J ends, which lost 0 bases and 3 bases, there was a span of 9 bases. The CDR3 has 14 residues. The CDR3 region has the DNA TGTGCCAGCAGCTTAGATCACTGGGACTACGAGCAGTACGTC. Translation: CASSLDHWDYEQYV.